The sequence of this TCR beta chain was determined in a study of blood T cell repertoires in COVID-19. Overall study context: Researchers got acute and convalescent COVID-19 samples from the United States, Italy and Spain. Sample material is recorded as cDNA or gDNA derived from T cells, B-cell-depleted T cells, or PBMCs.

Unmatched junction bases numbered 4, after V lost 5 bases and J lost 0 bases. Germline V gene sequence: CDR1 SEHNR, CDR2 FQNEAQ (reference sequence). The CDR3 sequence is 16 residues long. Authors' methods: Scientists estimated how many nucleated cells there were by amplifying reference gene primers. Method: immunoSEQ multiplex PCR; TCRdb's copy keeps in-frame clones and lacks some. That table furnishes V, J and clone size, whereas the DNA furnished D and trimming. Of some 200,000 clones listed, under 85% are singletons. This TCR was recovered from a woman aged 40 to 50 with acute or convalescent COVID-19. The chain carries TRBV7-9 and TRBJ1-6; 7 positions match TRBD1. Sequenced sample: peripheral blood. CDR3 loop: CASSPTGSSYNSPLHF. DNA of the CDR3: TGTGCCAGCAGCCCGACAGGGAGCTCCTATAATTCACCCCTCCACTTT.